This T cell receptor (beta chain) was obtained from a study of CD8+CD57+ T cells in acquired aplastic anemia. The germline V gene encodes CDR1 ENHRY and CDR2 SYGVKD. The ends were cut back, 2 bases at V and 6 bases at J, with 16 bases in the middle. This CDR3 has 16 amino acids. Genomic DNA acted as the template from which TCR beta VDJ combination and CDR3 sequence profiling were carried out. A single record per CDR3 protein comes from TCRdb applying MiXCR to the reads. The sample lists about 110,000 distinct CDR3 sequences; around 49% were seen once. The source of this sequence is a human donor in good health, serving as a control. Sequenced: sorted CD4+, CD8+, or CD8+CD57+ T cells (not recorded which) from PBMCs. V gene TRBV10-3 combines with J gene TRBJ1-4; TRBD1 is a possible D gene (5 bases). The CDR3 sequence: CAISEPREGDDEKLFF. For the CDR3, the DNA is TGTGCCATCAGTGAGCCTAGAGAAGGGGATGATGAAAAACTGTTTTTT.